The 5 T cell receptor beta chains reported below all come from one sample, sequenced in a study of cytomegalovirus exposure and HLA in healthy donors. Primers: 60 Vbeta forward and 13 Jbeta reverse. Data came from immunoSEQ multiplex PCR; TCRdb stores just in-frame clones and leaves some out. The profile shows about 190,000 clones, roughly 77% of them singletons. Sequencing input: PBMCs. These receptors all come from a woman in her twenties or thirties in good health and CMV-seropositive.

V is TRBV19 and J is TRBJ1-1; tentative D call: TRBD1 (6 bases). The ends were cut back, 9 bases at V and 5 bases at J, with 28 bases in the middle. CDR1 and CDR2 from the germline V gene are LNHDA and SQIVND (reference sequence). The CDR3 runs 17 residues. The CDR3 DNA is TGTGCCAGGTACGACCCGGGGACACCAGGTGGTTGTACTGAAGCTTTCTTT. This encodes CARYDPGTPGGCTEAFF.

This clone was counted only a few times. The genes are TRBV7-2 and TRBJ2-7, with D possibly TRBD2 on 6 matching bases. V dropped 3 bases and J dropped 2 bases, with 11 bases sitting between them. The CDR3 is made up of 14 amino acids. CDR1 is SGHTA and CDR2 is FQGNSA in the germline V gene. The DNA for the CDR3 is TGTGCCAGCAGCTTTTGGGGGGACGCCTACGAGCAGTACTTC. It specifies CASSFWGDAYEQYF.

The chain combines TRBV28 with TRBJ1-1; a possible D gene is TRBD1 (6 bases). CDR1 MDHEN and CDR2 SYDVKM come from the germline V gene. Between the trimmed V and J ends, which lost 6 bases and 1 base, there was a span of 12 bases. The CDR3 has 14 amino acids. The CDR3 reads CASSWGQGNTEAFF. The CDR3 nucleotides read TGTGCCAGCAGCTGGGGGCAGGGGAACACTGAAGCTTTCTTT. The whole variable domain, filled in from reference TRBV28 and TRBJ1-1, reads DVKVTQSSRYLVKRTGEKVFLECVQDMDHENMFWYRQDPGLGLRLIYFSYDVKMKEKGDIPEGYSVSREKKERFSLILESASTNQTSMYLCASSWGQGNTEAFFGQGTRLTVV.

The V gene is TRBV28, the J gene TRBJ2-7; D possibly corresponds to TRBD1 (5 bases). CDR1 MDHEN and CDR2 SYDVKM come from the germline V gene. The CDR3 runs 15 residues. Trimming shortened V by 7 bases and J by 0 bases, and 16 bases separated the two germline ends. The CDR3 reads CASNPGSFYSYEQYF. CDR3 bases: TGTGCCAGCAATCCAGGGTCCTTCTACTCCTACGAGCAGTACTTC. Full variable domain (missing parts from reference TRBV28 and TRBJ2-7): DVKVTQSSRYLVKRTGEKVFLECVQDMDHENMFWYRQDPGLGLRLIYFSYDVKMKEKGDIPEGYSVSREKKERFSLILESASTNQTSMYLCASNPGSFYSYEQYFGPGTRLTVT.

CDR3 coding DNA: TGCGCCAGCAGCCAAGATAGAGGGGGGGGACCCTACAATGAGCAGTTCTTC. Translation: CASSQDRGGGPYNEQFF. The chain is built from TRBV4-1 and TRBJ2-1; D may be TRBD2 (7 bases). There are 17 residues in the CDR3. V lost 0 bases and J 2 bases, leaving 14 bases between the germline ends. Germline CDR1 MGHRA, CDR2 YSYEKL.